A single T cell receptor (beta chain) is shown here with its context. This entry belongs to a study of siplizumab effects on memory and regulatory T cells. Sequencing used immunoSEQ multiplex PCR; TCRdb keeps in-frame clones, though not all of them. This table holds some 110,000 clones, more than 85% found once. Germline V lookup: CDR1 MNHEY, CDR2 SVGAGI. The junction had 11 bases not matched to a gene; V was cut back by 2 bases and J by 5 bases. The CDR3 consists of 16 residues. The chain links TRBV6-5 to TRBJ1-1, with 7 bases fitting TRBD1. This receptor was identified in a human donor in good health. Sequenced input: CD4+ T cells sorted from blood. CDR3 nucleotide sequence: TGTGCCAGCAGTTACGGAAGGGGGCTGTTGAGAACTGAAGCTTTCTTT. The encoded protein is CASSYGRGLLRTEAFF.